This T cell receptor beta chain was sequenced in a study of PD-L1 blockade in urothelial cancer. Indicated time point: pretreatment peripheral blood. The V gene's germline CDR1 is KGHSY and CDR2 FQNENV. The CDR3 is 17 residues long. Trimming at V came to 4 bases and at J to 6 bases, leaving 12 bases not matched to a gene. Libraries were prepared by immunoSEQ multiplex PCR; TCRdb keeps only in-frame clonotypes and omits some of them. The sample yields 54,000 or so clones, about 80% seen once. This sequence joins TRBV16 and TRBJ1-6, with 7 bases identical to TRBD1. This sequence originates from a man aged 45-65 years with urothelial cancer. Sequences were derived from PBMCs, sampled around atezolizumab (anti-PD-L1) treatment. In DNA form, the CDR3 reads TGTGCCAGCAGCCTCCGAGGACCGGGACAGCTTAATTCACCCCTCCACTTT. Its translation is CASSLRGPGQLNSPLHF.